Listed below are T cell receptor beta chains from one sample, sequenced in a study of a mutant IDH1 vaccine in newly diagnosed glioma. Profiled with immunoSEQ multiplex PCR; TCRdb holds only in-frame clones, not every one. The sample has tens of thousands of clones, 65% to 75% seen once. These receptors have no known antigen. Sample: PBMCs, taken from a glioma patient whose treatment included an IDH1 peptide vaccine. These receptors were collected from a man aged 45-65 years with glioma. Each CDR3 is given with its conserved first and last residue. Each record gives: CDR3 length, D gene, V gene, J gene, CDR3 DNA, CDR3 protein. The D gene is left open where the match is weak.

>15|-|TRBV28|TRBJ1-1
TGTGCCAGCAGTCCCGGGACATTTTTGAACACTGAAGCTTTCTTT
CASSPGTFLNTEAFF
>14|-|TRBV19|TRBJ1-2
TGTGCCAGTACCCGACGGGGGCTTTACTATGGCTACACCTTC
CASTRRGLYYGYTF
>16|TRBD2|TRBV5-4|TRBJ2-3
TGTGCCAGCAGCAAGACTAGCGGGGGGGCGATAGATACGCAGTATTTT
CASSKTSGGAIDTQYF
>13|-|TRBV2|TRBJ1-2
TGTGCCAGCACCCCCTCCGGGAACTATGGCTACACCTTC
CASTPSGNYGYTF
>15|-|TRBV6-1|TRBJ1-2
TGTGCCAGCAGTTCTCGGGACACCACTAACTATGGCTACACCTTC
CASSSRDTTNYGYTF
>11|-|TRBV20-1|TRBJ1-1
TGCAGTGCTAGAGGGGCTAGAGGAGCTTTCTTT
CSARGARGAFF
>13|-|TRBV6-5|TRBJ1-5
TGTGCCAGCAGGCCGTATAGCAATCAGCCCCAGCATTTT
CASRPYSNQPQHF
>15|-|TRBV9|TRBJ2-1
TGTGCCAGCAGCGTATCAGGGGCCGAGGGCAATGAGCAGTTCTTC
CASSVSGAEGNEQFF
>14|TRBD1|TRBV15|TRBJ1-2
TGTGCCACCAGCAGAGACGGACAGGGGGGAGGCTACACCTTC
CATSRDGQGGGYTF
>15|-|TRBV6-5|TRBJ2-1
TGTGCCACCTCAATTGACAATCTCCCCTACAATGAGCAGTTCTTC
CATSIDNLPYNEQFF
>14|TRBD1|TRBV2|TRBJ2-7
TGTGCCAGCAGTGAGAGACAGGGGGCGTGGGAGCAGTACTTC
CASSERQGAWEQYF
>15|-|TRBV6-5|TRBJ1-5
TGTGCCAGCAGGTTACAGGTCTATAGCAATCAGCCCCAGCATTTT
CASRLQVYSNQPQHF
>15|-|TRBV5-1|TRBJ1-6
TGCGCCAGCAGCTTGGCCGACCGCCCGAATTCACCCCTCCACTTT
CASSLADRPNSPLHF
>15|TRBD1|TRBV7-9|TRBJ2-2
TGTGCCAGCAAGAGACAGGGGGCGAACACCGGGGAGCTGTTTTTT
CASKRQGANTGELFF
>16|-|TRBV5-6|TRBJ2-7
TGTGCCAGCAGTCAATACAGCGCCGGGATCCCCTACGAGCAGTACTTC
CASSQYSAGIPYEQYF